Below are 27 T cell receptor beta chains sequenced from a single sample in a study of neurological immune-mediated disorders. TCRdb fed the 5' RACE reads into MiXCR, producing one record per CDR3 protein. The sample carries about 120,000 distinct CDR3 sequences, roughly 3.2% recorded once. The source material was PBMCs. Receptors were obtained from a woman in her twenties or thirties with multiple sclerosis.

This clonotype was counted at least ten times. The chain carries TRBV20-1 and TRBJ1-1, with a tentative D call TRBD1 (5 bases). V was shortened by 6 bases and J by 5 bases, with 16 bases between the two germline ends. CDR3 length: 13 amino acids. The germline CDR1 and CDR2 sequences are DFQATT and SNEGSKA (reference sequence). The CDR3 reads CSAAWGKGTEAFF. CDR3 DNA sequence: TGCAGTGCCGCCTGGGGGAAAGGGACTGAAGCTTTCTTT.

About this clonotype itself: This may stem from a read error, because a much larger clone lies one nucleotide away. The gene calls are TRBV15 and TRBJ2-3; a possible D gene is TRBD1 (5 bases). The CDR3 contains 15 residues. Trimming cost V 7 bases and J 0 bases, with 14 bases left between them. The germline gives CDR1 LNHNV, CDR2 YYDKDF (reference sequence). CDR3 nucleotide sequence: TGTGCCACCAACAGGCCCTTCCCAAGCACAGATACGCAGTATTTT. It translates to CATNRPFPSTDTQYF.

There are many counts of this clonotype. The CDR3 here is CASSIKGRSNQPQHF. The CDR3 coding sequence is TGTGCCAGTAGTATAAAGGGACGTAGCAATCAGCCCCAGCATTTT. The V and J genes are TRBV19 and TRBJ1-5; TRBD1 might be the D (5 bases). The CDR3 has 15 residues. Trimming removed 2 bases from V and 0 bases from J, with 8 bases in between. Germline CDR1 is LNHDA and CDR2 is SQIVND (reference sequence).

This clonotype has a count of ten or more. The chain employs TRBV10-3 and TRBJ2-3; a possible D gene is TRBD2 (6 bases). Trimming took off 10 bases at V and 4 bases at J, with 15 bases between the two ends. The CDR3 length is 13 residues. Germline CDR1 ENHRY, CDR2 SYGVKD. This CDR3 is CATRDTGADTQYF. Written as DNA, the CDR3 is TGTGCCACTCGGGATACGGGGGCAGATACGCAGTATTTT.

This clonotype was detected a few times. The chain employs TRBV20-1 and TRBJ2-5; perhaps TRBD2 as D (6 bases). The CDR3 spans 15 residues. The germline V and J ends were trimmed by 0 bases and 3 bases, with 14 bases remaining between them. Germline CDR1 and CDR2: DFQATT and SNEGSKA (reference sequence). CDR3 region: CSARDQGSGKETQYF. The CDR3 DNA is TGCAGTGCTAGAGATCAGGGTAGCGGTAAAGAGACCCAGTACTTC.

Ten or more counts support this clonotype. Here the CDR3 reads CASSATGVAFF. CDR3 bases: TGTGCCAGCAGCGCTACAGGGGTAGCTTTCTTT. This chain links TRBV6-5 with TRBJ1-1; TRBD1 matches at 7 bases. The CDR3 has 11 residues. Germline V gives CDR1 MNHEY, CDR2 SVGAGI. Trimming removed 6 bases from V and 10 bases from J; junction bases left unmatched: 5.

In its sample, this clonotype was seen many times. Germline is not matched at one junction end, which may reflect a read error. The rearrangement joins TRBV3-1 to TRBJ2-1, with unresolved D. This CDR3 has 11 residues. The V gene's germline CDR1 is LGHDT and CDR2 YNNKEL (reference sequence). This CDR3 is CASSLDTHSVF. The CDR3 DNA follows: TGTGCCAGCAGCCTAGACACCCATTCGGTCTTC.

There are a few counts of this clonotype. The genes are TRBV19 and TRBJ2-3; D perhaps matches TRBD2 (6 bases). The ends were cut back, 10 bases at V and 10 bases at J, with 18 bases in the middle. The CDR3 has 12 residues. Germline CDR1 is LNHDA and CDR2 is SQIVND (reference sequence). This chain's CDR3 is CATLHARGSQYF. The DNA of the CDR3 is TGTGCCACCCTCCACGCGCGGGGCTCGCAGTATTTT.

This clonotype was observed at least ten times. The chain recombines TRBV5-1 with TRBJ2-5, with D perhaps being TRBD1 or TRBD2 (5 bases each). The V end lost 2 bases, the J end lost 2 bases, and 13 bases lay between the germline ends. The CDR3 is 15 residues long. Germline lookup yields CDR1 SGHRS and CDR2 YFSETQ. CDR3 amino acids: CASSFQGREQETQYF. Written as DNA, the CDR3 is TGCGCCAGCAGCTTCCAGGGTAGGGAGCAAGAGACCCAGTACTTC. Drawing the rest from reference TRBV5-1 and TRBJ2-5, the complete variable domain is KAGVTQTPRYLIKTRGQQVTLSCSPISGHRSVSWYQQTPGQGLQFLFEYFSETQRNKGNFPGRFSGRQFSNSRSEMNVSTLELGDSALYLCASSFQGREQETQYFGPGTRLLVL.

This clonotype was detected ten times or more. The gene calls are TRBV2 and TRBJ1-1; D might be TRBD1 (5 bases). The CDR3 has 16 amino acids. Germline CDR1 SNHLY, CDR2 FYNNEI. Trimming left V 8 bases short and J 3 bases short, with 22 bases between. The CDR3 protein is CASRGIGWGVDTEAFF. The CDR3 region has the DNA TGTGCCAGCCGGGGTATCGGTTGGGGGGTGGACACTGAAGCTTTCTTT.

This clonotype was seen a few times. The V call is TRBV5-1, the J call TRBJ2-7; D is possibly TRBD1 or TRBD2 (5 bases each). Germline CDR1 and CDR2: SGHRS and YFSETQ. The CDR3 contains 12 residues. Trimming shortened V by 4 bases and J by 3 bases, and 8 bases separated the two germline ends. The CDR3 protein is CASSGGNYEQYF. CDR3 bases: TGCGCCAGCAGCGGGGGTAACTACGAGCAGTACTTC.

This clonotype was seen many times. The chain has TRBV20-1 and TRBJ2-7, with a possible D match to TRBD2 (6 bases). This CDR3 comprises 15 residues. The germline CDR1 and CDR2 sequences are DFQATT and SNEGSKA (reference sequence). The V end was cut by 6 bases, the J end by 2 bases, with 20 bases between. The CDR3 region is CSAGTTRGLPYEQYF. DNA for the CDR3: TGCAGTGCCGGAACCACAAGAGGACTACCCTACGAGCAGTACTTC.

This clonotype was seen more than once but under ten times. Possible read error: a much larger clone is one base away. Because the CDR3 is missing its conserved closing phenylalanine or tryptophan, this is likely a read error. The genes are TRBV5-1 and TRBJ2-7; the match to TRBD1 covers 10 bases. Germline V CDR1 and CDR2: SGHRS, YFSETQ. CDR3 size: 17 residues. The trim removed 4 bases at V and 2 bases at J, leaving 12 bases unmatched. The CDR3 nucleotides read TGCGCCAGCAGCAGATACTCCGGGACAGGGGATACCTACGAGCAGTACATC. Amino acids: CASSRYSGTGDTYEQYI.

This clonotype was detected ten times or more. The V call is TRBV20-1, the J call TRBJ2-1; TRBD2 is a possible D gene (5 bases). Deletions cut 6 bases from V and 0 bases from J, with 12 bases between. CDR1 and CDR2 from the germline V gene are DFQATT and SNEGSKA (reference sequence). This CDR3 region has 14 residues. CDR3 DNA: TGCAGTGCGAGCCGGGGTACCTCCTACAATGAGCAGTTCTTC. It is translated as CSASRGTSYNEQFF.

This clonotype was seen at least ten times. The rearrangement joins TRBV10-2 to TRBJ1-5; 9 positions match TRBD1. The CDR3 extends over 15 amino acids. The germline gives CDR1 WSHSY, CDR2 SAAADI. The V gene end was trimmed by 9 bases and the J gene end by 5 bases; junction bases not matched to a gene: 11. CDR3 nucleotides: TGCGCCAGTAGGGGGTGGGGACAGGGTGATCAGCCCCAGCATTTT. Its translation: CASRGWGQGDQPQHF.

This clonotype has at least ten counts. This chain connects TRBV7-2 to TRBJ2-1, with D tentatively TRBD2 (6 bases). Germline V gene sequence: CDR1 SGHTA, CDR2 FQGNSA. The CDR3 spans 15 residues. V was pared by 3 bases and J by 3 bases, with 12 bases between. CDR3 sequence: CASSLKGTYYNEQFF. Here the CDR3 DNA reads TGTGCCAGCAGCTTGAAGGGGACTTACTACAATGAGCAGTTCTTC.

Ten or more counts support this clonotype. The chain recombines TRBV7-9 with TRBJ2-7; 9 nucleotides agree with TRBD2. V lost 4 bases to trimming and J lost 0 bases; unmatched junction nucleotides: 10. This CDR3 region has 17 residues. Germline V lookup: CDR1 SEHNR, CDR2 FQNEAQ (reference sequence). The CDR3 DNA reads TGTGCCAGCAGCTCTAGCATGAAGGGACTAGCCTCCTACGAGCAGTACTTC. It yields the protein CASSSSMKGLASYEQYF.

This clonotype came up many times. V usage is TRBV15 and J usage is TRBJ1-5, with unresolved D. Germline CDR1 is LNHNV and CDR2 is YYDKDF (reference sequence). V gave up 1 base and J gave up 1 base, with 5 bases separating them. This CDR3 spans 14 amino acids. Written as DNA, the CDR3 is TGTGCCACCAGCAGAGTAGGGAGCAATCAGCCCCAGCATTTT. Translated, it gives CATSRVGSNQPQHF.

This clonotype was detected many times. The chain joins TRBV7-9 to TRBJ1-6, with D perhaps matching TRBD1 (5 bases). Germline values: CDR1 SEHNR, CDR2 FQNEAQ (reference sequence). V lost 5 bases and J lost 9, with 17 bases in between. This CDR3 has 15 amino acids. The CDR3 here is CASSPPTGAGSPLHF. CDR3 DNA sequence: TGTGCCAGCAGCCCACCCACAGGTGCCGGTTCACCCCTCCACTTT.

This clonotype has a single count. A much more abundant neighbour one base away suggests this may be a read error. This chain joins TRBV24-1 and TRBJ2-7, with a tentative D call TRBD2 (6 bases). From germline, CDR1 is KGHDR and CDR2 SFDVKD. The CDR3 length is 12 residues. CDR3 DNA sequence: TGTGCTGACCGGGGGACCACCTACGAGCAGTACTTC. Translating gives CADRGTTYEQYF.

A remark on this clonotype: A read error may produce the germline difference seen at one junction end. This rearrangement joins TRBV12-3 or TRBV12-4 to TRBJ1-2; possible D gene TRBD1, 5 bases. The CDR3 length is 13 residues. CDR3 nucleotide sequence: TGCGCCAGCAGTTTCGAAGGGGTTAGAATATACACCTTC. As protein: CASSFEGVRIYTF.

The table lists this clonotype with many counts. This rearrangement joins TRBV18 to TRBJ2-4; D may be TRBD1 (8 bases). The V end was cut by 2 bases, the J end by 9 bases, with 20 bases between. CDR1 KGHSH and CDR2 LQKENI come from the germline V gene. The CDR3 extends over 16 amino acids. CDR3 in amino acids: CASSPILDREGGIQYF. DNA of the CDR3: TGTGCCAGCTCACCAATCTTGGACAGGGAGGGTGGCATTCAGTACTTC. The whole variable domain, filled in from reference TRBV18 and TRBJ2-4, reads NAGVMQNPRHLVRRRGQEARLRCSPMKGHSHVYWYRQLPEEGLKFMVYLQKENIIDESGMPKERFSAEFPKEGPSILRIQQVVRGDSAAYFCASSPILDREGGIQYFGAGTRLSVL.

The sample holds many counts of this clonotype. In nucleotides, the CDR3 is TGTGCCAGCAGTCGGACCGGCAATGAGCAGTTCTTC. It translates to CASSRTGNEQFF. The chain links TRBV6-6 to TRBJ2-1; no clear D. V was trimmed by 5 bases and J by 6 bases, leaving 8 bases between them. The CDR3 is 12 residues long. The germline gives CDR1 MNHNY, CDR2 SVGAGI (reference sequence).

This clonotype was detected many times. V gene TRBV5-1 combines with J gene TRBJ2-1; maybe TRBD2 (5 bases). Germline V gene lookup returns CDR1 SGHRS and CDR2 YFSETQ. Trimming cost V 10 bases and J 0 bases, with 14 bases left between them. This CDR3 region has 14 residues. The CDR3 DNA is TGCGCCTGTTCTGAAGCGGACTCCTACAATGAGCAGTTCTTC. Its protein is CACSEADSYNEQFF.

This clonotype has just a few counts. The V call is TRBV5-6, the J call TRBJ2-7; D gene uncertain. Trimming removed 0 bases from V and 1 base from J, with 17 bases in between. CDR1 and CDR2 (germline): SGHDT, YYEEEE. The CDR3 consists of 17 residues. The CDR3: CASSLGDTRMTSYEQYF. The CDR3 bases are TGTGCCAGCAGCTTGGGTGACACCCGGATGACTTCCTACGAGCAGTACTTC.

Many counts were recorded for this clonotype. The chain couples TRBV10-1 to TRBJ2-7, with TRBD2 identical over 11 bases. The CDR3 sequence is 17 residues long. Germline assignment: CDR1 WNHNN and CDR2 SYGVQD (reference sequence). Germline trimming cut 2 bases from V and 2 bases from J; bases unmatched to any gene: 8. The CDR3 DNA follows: TGCGCCAGCAGTGAGGGGCTAGCGGGAGGAGGCACCTACGAGCAGTACTTC. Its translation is CASSEGLAGGGTYEQYF.

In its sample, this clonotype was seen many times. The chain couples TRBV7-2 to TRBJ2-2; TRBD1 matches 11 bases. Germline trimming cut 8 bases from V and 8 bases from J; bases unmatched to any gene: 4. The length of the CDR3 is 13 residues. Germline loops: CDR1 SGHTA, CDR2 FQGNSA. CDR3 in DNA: TGTGCCAGCGGACAGGGGGCCGAGGGGGAGCTGTTTTTT. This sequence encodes CASGQGAEGELFF.